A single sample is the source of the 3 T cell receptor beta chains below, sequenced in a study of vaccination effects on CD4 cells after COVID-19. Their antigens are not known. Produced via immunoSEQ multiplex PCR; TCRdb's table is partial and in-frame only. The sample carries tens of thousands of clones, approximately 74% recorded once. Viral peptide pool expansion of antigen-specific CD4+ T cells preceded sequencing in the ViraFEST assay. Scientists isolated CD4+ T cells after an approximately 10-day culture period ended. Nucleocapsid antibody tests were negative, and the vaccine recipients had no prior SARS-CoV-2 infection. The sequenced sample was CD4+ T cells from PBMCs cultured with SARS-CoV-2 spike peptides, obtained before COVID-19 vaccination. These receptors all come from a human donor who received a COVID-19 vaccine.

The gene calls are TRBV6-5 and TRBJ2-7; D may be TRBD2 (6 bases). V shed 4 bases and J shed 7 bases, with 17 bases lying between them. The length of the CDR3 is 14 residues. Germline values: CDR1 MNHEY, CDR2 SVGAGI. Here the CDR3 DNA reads TGTGCCAGCAGTTTTGCGGGGACCACGGGGGAGCAGTACTTC. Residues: CASSFAGTTGEQYF.

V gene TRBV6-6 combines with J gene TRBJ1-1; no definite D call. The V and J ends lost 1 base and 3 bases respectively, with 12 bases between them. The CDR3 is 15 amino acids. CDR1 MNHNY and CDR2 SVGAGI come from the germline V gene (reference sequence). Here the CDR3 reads CASSYLSRSDTEAFF. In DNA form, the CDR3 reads TGTGCCAGCAGTTACTTGTCCAGGTCGGACACTGAAGCTTTCTTT.

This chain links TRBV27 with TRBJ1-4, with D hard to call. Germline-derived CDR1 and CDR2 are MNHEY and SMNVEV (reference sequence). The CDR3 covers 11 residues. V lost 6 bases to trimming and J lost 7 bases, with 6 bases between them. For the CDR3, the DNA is TGTGCCAGCAGGACCGGTGAAAAACTGTTTTTT. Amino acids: CASRTGEKLFF.